This T cell receptor beta chain derives from a study of OX40 agonist ivuxolimab in advanced cancers. Study-wide points: CD8+ T cells were the subset that, on average, had more expanded clones than CD4+. Both CD4+ and CD8+ T cell populations in blood had undergone clonal expansion by week 6 at 0.1 to 3.0 mg/kg. Low normalized clonal expansion also occurred in some nonresponding patients.

Clones were read by immunoSEQ multiplex PCR, and TCRdb kept only the in-frame ones, dropping some. The table has around 140,000 clones, 85% to 95% seen once. The investigators sampled blood at baseline, at cycle 4 day 1, and at cycle 7 day 1. The CDR3 has 15 amino acids. V dropped 1 base and J dropped 1 base, with 10 bases sitting between them. Germline loops: CDR1 SGHAT, CDR2 FQNNGV. Turning to this clone: Antigen specificity is unknown.

Sequencing was performed on CD4+ or CD8+ T cells sorted from blood, taken in a trial of the OX40 agonist ivuxolimab. The sequence derives from an adult with an advanced solid tumor such as melanoma, head and neck, liver or kidney cancer. This chain joins TRBV11-2 and TRBJ1-1, with a weak D call TRBD1 (6 bases). The CDR3 DNA reads TGTGCCAGCAGCTTAGTGCAGGGGCAGAACACTGAAGCTTTCTTT. The encoded protein is CASSLVQGQNTEAFF. The full variable domain, its missing parts supplied by reference TRBV11-2 and TRBJ1-1, is EAGVAQSPRYKIIEKRQSVAFWCNPISGHATLYWYQQILGQGPKLLIQFQNNGVVDDSQLPKDRFSAERLKGVDSTLKIQPAKLEDSAVYLCASSLVQGQNTEAFFGQGTRLTVV.